These T cell receptor beta chains were read from a single sample in a study of tumor-infiltrating lymphocytes in localized non-small cell lung cancer. Clones were read by immunoSEQ multiplex PCR, and TCRdb kept only the in-frame ones, dropping some. The sample includes approximately 3,800 clones, less than 75% of them seen just once. Material: uninvolved lung tissue not adjacent to the tumor. Receptors were obtained from a human donor with non-small cell lung cancer. Each CDR3 is given with its conserved first and last residue. A D gene is named only where the DNA matches it firmly. Expanded clones are given a class, and other clones once, few, many or no size at all.

>15|TRBV5-1|TRBJ1-2|.|medium-sized
CASSFWGERVAGYTF
TGCGCCAGCAGCTTCTGGGGTGAGAGGGTAGCTGGCTACACCTTC
>15|TRBV2|TRBJ2-2|TRBD1|medium-sized
CASSHGQVSPGELFF
TGTGCCAGCAGCCACGGACAGGTCAGCCCCGGGGAGCTGTTTTTT
>15|TRBV7-2|TRBJ2-7|.|.
CASSWRDGSSYEQYF
TGTGCCAGCAGCTGGAGGGACGGGAGCTCCTACGAGCAGTACTTC
>14|TRBV6-5|TRBJ2-7|.|.
CASSYLGRGYEQYF
TGTGCCAGCAGTTACCTCGGACGGGGGTACGAGCAGTACTTC
>15|TRBV5-8|TRBJ2-7|TRBD1|large
CASSLATGQVIEQYF
TGTGCCAGCAGCTTGGCTACGGGACAGGTAATCGAGCAGTACTTC
>16|TRBV2|TRBJ2-5|TRBD2|.
CASSVGLAGGIETQYF
TGTGCCAGCAGTGTTGGACTAGCGGGAGGGATAGAGACCCAGTACTTC
>16|TRBV5-4|TRBJ2-5|.|.
CASSSHGTPSKETQYF
TGTGCCAGCAGCTCCCACGGGACTCCCTCAAAGGAGACCCAGTACTTC
>14|TRBV5-7|TRBJ1-1|.|once
CASTRRGGGGEAFF
TGTGCCAGCACCAGAAGAGGCGGAGGGGGTGAAGCTTTCTTT
>15|TRBV29-1|TRBJ1-1|TRBD1|.
CSVMTGTGLNTEAFF
TGCAGCGTCATGACCGGGACAGGGTTAAACACTGAAGCTTTCTTT
>13|TRBV30|TRBJ1-5|.|medium-sized
CAWSRGQNQPQHF
TGTGCCTGGTCTAGGGGTCAAAATCAGCCCCAGCATTTT
>12|TRBV28|TRBJ1-6|.|.
CASSFPQSTLHF
TGTGCCAGCAGTTTTCCCCAGTCGACCCTCCACTTT
>12|TRBV19|TRBJ2-5|.|.
CASSASPETQYF
TGTGCCAGTTCGGCATCTCCGGAGACCCAGTACTTC
>18|TRBV4-2|TRBJ1-6|TRBD1|.
CASSRNPGQTNYNSPLHF
TGTGCCAGCAGCCGGAACCCGGGACAGACTAACTATAATTCACCCCTCCACTTT
>15|TRBV6-6|TRBJ2-7|TRBD2|.
CASRLLAGGENEQYF
TGTGCCAGCAGACTCTTAGCGGGCGGGGAAAACGAGCAGTACTTC
>16|TRBV14|TRBJ2-5|.|.
CASSQARISRQETQYF
TGTGCCAGCAGCCAAGCCCGAATCAGTAGGCAAGAGACCCAGTACTTC
>13|TRBV12-5|TRBJ1-5|.|few
CASGLGGVRPQHF
TGTGCTAGTGGTTTGGGGGGGGTCCGGCCCCAGCATTTT
>17|TRBV28|TRBJ1-2|.|.
CASSPGSGIYHNYGYTF
TGTGCCAGCAGTCCCGGATCAGGGATCTATCATAACTATGGCTACACCTTC
>19|TRBV4-2|TRBJ2-3|TRBD2|.
CASSRGLAGGGFVTDTQYF
TGTGCCAGCAGCCGCGGACTAGCGGGGGGAGGTTTTGTTACGGATACGCAGTATTTT
>16|TRBV7-9|TRBJ1-3|.|.
CASNLLPGVSGNTIYF
TGTGCCAGCAACCTACTCCCGGGAGTCTCTGGAAACACCATATATTTT
>15|TRBV7-6|TRBJ2-5|TRBD2|few
CASSVDSGRTETQYF
TGTGCCAGCAGCGTTGACTCCGGGAGGACTGAGACCCAGTACTTC
>15|TRBV6-4|TRBJ1-1|.|.
CASSRDLWEDTEAFF
TGTGCCAGCAGTCGGGACCTCTGGGAGGACACTGAAGCTTTCTTT
>17|TRBV5-1|TRBJ2-5|TRBD2|.
CASSPGTSGGAEETQYF
TGCGCCAGCAGCCCTGGGACTAGCGGGGGGGCAGAAGAGACCCAGTACTTC
>16|TRBV10-1|TRBJ2-1|TRBD2|.
CASSVVSSGSIFEQFF
TGCGCCAGCAGTGTTGTCTCTAGCGGGAGTATCTTTGAGCAGTTCTTC
>16|TRBV19|TRBJ1-2|TRBD1|.
CASSRDRGRLNYGYTF
TGTGCCAGTAGCCGGGACAGGGGTCGTCTTAACTATGGCTACACCTTC
>17|TRBV28|TRBJ2-4|TRBD1|.
CASSPRQGSIAKNIQYF
TGTGCCAGCAGTCCCCGACAGGGCTCTATAGCCAAAAACATTCAGTACTTC
>13|TRBV9|TRBJ2-7|.|few
CASSVGQAEEQYF
TGTGCCAGCAGCGTAGGACAGGCGGAGGAGCAGTACTTC
>14|TRBV19|TRBJ1-5|.|.
CASSIREGNQPQHF
TGTGCCAGTAGTATACGCGAGGGGAATCAGCCCCAGCATTTT
>12|TRBV7-2|TRBJ2-1|.|.
CASAPDAQGKFF
TGTGCCAGCGCCCCAGACGCCCAGGGTAAGTTCTTC
>15|TRBV6-5|TRBJ1-5|.|few
CASSYSMRSNQPQHF
TGTGCCAGCAGTTACTCGATGAGGTCCAATCAGCCCCAGCATTTT
>16|TRBV5-5|TRBJ2-7|.|medium-sized
CASSRTGHLVSYEQYF
TGTGCCAGCAGCCGTACGGGACACCTCGTTTCCTACGAGCAGTACTTC
>13|TRBV5-4|TRBJ2-7|TRBD1|once
CATGGQGTYEQYF
TGTGCCACCGGGGGACAGGGTACTTACGAGCAGTACTTC
>13|TRBV7-9|TRBJ2-1|.|few
CASSLEWTSEQFF
TGTGCCAGCAGCTTAGAATGGACCTCAGAGCAGTTCTTC
>12|TRBV6-1|TRBJ2-7|.|.
CASSLTGYEQYF
TGTGCCAGCAGTCTGACAGGCTACGAGCAGTACTTC
>15|TRBV10-2|TRBJ1-2|TRBD1|.
CASSSGTGPNYGYTF
TGCGCCAGCAGTTCCGGGACAGGGCCTAACTATGGCTACACCTTC
>13|TRBV14|TRBJ1-2|TRBD1|.
CASNRQGRYGYTF
TGTGCCAGCAATCGACAGGGACGATATGGCTACACCTTC